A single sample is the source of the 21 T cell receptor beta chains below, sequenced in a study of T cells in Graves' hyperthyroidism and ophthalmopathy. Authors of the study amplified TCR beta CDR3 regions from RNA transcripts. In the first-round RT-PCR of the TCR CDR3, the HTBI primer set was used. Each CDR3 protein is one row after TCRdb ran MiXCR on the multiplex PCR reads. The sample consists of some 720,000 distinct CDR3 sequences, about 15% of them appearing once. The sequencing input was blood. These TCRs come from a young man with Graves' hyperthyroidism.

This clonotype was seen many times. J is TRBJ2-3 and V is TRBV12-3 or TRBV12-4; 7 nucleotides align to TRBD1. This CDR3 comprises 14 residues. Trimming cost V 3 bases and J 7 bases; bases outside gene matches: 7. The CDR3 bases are TGTGCCAGCAGTTTCGGTCAGGGGGATTATACGCAGTATTTT. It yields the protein CASSFGQGDYTQYF.

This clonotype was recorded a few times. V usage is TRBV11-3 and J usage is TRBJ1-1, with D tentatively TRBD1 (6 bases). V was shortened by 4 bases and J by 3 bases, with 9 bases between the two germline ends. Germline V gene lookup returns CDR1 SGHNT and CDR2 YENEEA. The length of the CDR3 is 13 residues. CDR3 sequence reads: CASSSDSHTEAFF. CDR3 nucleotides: TGTGCCAGCAGCTCGGACAGTCACACTGAAGCTTTCTTT.

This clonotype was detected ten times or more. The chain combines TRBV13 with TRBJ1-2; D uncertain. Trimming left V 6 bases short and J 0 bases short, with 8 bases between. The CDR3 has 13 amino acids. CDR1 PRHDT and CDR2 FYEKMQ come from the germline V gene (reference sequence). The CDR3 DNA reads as TGTGCCAGCAGTCTCCAGCCTAACTATGGCTACACCTTC. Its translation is CASSLQPNYGYTF.

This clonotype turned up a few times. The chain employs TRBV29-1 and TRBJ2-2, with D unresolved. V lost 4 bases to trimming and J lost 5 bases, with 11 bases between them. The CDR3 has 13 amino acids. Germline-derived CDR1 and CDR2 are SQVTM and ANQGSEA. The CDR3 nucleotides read TGCAGCGTTGGGGCAGATTATACCGGGGAGCTGTTTTTT. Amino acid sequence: CSVGADYTGELFF.

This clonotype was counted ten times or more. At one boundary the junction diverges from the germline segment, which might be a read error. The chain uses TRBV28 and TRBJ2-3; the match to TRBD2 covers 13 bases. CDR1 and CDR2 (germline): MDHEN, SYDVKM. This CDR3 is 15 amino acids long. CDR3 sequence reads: CASSLTSGRLDTQYF. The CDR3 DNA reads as TGCGCCAGCAGCTTGACTAGCGGGAGGCTCGATACGCAGTATTTT.

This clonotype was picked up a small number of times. The CDR3 DNA follows: TGTGCCAGCAGGTCCTTGGGAGGAGCCGAGCAGTACTTC. Protein: CASRSLGGAEQYF. The chain is built from TRBV27 and TRBJ2-7, with D perhaps matching TRBD2 (6 bases). Germline V gene data show CDR1 as MNHEY and CDR2 as SMNVEV (reference sequence). V lost 6 bases and J 6 bases, leaving 15 bases between the germline ends. CDR3 length equals 13 residues.

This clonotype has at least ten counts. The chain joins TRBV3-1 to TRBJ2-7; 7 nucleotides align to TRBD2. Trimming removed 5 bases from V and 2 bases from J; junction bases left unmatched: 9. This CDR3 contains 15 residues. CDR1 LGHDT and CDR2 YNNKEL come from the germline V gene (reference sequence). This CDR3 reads CASSYSGDRAYEQYF. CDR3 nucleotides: TGTGCCAGCAGCTACAGCGGGGACCGCGCCTACGAGCAGTACTTC.

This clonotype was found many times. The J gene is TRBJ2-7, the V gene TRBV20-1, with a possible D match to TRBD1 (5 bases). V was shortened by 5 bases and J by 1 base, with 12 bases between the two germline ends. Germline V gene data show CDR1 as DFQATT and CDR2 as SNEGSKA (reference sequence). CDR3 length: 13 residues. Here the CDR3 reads CSAYLGDSYEQYF. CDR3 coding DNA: TGCAGTGCTTATCTAGGGGATTCCTACGAGCAGTACTTC.

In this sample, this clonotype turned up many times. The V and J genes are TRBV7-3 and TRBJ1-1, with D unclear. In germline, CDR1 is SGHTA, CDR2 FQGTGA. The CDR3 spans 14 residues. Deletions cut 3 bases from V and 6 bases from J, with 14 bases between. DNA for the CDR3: TGTGCCAGCAGCTTCCAGACGGGAGACTCTGAAGCTTTCTTT. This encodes CASSFQTGDSEAFF.

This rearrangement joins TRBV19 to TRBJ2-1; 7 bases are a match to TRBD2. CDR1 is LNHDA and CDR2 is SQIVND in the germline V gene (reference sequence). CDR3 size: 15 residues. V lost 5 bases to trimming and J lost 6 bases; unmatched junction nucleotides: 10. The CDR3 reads CASSPRAGEANEQFF. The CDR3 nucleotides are TGTGCCAGTAGTCCCCGGGCGGGAGAGGCCAATGAGCAGTTCTTC.

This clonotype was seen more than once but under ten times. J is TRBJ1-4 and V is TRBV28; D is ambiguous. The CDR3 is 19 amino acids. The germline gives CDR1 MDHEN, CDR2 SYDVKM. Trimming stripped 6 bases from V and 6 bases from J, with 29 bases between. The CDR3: CASRNSGFLWTCDYEKLFF. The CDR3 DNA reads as TGTGCCAGCAGAAACTCGGGGTTTTTATGGACTTGTGATTATGAAAAACTGTTTTTT.

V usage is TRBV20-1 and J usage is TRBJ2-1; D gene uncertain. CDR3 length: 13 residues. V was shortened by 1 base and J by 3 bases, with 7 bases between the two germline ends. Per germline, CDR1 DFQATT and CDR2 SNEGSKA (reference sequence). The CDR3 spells CSARGSVYNEQFF. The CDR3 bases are TGCAGTGCTAGAGGGAGTGTCTACAATGAGCAGTTCTTC.

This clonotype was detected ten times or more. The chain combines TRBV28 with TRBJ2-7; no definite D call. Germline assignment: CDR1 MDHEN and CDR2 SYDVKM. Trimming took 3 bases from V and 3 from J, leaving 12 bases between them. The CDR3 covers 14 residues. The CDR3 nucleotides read TGTGCCAGCAGTTTCCTTGAGCTAAACTACGAGCAGTACTTC. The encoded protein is CASSFLELNYEQYF.

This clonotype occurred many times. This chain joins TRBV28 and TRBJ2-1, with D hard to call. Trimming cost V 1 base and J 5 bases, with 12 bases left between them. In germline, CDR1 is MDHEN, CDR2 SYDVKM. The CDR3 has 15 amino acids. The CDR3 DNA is TGTGCCAGCAGTTTATATGCTGGCGGAGACAATGAGCAGTTCTTC. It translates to CASSLYAGGDNEQFF.

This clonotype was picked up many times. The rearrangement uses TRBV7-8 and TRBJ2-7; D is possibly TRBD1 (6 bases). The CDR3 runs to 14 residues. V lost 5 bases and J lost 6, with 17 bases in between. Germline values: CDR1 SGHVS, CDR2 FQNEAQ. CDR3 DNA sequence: TGTGCCAGCAGCCCCCGGACAGAGCAAGTCGAGCAGTACTTC. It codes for CASSPRTEQVEQYF.

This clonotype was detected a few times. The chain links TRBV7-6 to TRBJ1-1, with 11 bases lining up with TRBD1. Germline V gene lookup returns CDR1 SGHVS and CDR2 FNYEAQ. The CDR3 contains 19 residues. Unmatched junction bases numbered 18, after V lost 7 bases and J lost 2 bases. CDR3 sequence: CASTPAVRGTGGVNTEAFF. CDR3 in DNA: TGTGCCAGCACCCCCGCGGTTCGGGGGACAGGGGGGGTCAACACTGAAGCTTTCTTT.

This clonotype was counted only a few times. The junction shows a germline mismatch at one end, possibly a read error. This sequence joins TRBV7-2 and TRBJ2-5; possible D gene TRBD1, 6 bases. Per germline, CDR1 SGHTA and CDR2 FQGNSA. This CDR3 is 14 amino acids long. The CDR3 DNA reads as TGTGCCGGCAGCTCCGTGGGGGCCCTTGGGACCCAGTACTTC. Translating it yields CAGSSVGALGTQYF.

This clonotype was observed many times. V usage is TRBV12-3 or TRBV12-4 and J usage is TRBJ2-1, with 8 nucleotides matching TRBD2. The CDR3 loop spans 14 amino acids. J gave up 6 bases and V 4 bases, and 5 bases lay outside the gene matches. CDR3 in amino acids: CASSWGSGTNEQFF. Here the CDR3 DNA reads TGTGCCAGCAGTTGGGGTAGCGGGACCAATGAGCAGTTCTTC.

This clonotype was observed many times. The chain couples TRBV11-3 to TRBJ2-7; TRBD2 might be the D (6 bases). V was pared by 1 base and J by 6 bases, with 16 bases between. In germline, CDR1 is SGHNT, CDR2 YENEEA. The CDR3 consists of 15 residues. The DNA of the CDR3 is TGTGCCAGCAGCTTAGTTGGAGGGCCCCCCAGCGAGCAGTACTTC. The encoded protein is CASSLVGGPPSEQYF.

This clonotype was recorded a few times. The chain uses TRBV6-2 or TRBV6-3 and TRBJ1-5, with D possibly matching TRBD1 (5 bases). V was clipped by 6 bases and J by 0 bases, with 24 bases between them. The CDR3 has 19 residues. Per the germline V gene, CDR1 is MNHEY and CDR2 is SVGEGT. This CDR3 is CASRLISQVVGLSNQPQHF. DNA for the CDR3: TGTGCCAGCAGGCTTATTTCACAGGTGGTGGGTCTTAGCAATCAGCCCCAGCATTTT.

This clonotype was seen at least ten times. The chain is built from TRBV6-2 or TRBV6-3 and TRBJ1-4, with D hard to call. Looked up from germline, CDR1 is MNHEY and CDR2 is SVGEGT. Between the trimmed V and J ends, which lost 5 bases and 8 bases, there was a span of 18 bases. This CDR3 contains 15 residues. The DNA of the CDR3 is TGTGCCAGCAGTCCAGCTCTAGCGGGAGAGGAAAAACTGTTTTTT. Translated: CASSPALAGEEKLFF.